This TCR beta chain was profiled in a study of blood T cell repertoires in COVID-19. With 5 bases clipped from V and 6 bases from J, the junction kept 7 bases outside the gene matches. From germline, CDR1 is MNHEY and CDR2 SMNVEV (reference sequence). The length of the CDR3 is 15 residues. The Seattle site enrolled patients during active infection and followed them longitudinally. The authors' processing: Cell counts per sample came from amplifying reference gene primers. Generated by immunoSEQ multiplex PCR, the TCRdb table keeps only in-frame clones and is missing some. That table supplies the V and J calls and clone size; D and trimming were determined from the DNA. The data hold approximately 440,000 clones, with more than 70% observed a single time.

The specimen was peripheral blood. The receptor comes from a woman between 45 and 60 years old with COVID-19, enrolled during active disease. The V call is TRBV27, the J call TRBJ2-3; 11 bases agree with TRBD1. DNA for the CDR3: TGTGCCAGCAGTCTGAGGACAGGGGGCGAGGATACGCAGTATTTT. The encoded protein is CASSLRTGGEDTQYF.